This TCR beta chain was sequenced during a study of cytomegalovirus exposure and HLA in healthy donors. Turning to the study itself: In terms of ancestry, the Caucasian-associated cluster contained roughly 81% of the approximately 400 genotyped donors.

The PCR contained 60 Vbeta and 13 Jbeta primers. Libraries were prepared by immunoSEQ multiplex PCR; TCRdb keeps only in-frame clonotypes and omits some of them. The sample consists of under 150,000 clones, roughly 80% of them appearing once. Points on this clone: Its specificity is not known.

Findings and caveats of the study: Earlier findings revealed that most TCR beta V segments proved productive either about 87% or about 30% of the time. An observed cluster of highly shared sequence variants was recorded as a likely sequencing artifact. With further analysis later on, most CMV-associated TCR beta chains appeared HLA-restricted.

The CDR3 extends over 16 amino acids. Germline-derived CDR1 and CDR2 are SGHNT and YENEEA. V was clipped by 0 bases and J by 2 bases; unmatched bases: 4. This clonotype was obtained from a man younger than 35 in good health and CMV-seronegative. V usage is TRBV11-3 and J usage is TRBJ2-1; 7 nucleotides agree with TRBD2. Sequencing was done on a sample of PBMCs. This chain's CDR3 is CASSLDERGTYNEQFF. The CDR3 DNA reads as TGTGCCAGCAGCTTAGATGAGCGGGGCACCTACAATGAGCAGTTCTTC.